A selection of T cell receptor beta chains follows, all from one sample in a study of sequential checkpoint blockade in melanoma. This table comes from immunoSEQ multiplex PCR, and its TCRdb copy is limited to in-frame clones, with some not included. The sample lists 3,000 to 4,000 clones; roughly 21% were seen once. The material was tumor tissue (inferred from file names), obtained from a patient given nivolumab and ipilimumab in sequence. These receptors were collected from a human patient with melanoma. Some clones in this sample may be carry-over from other donors' samples. CDR3s include the opening cysteine and the closing phenylalanine or tryptophan. The order of the fields is clone size, D gene, V gene, J gene, CDR3 protein, CDR3 DNA. A D gene is named only where the DNA matches it firmly. Some rows have no size entry. The others give once, few or many, or a class for an expanded clone.

clone size: few
D gene: NA
V gene: TRBV30
J gene: TRBJ1-1
CDR3 protein: CAWSVRTANLRGEAFF
CDR3 DNA: TGTGCCTGGAGTGTACGGACAGCCAACTTGAGGGGTGAAGCTTTCTTT

clone size: NA
D gene: NA
V gene: TRBV5-1
J gene: TRBJ1-1
CDR3 protein: CASSLSEGLMNTEAFF
CDR3 DNA: TGCGCCAGCAGCTTGTCGGAGGGCCTAATGAACACTGAAGCTTTCTTT

clone size: few
D gene: NA
V gene: TRBV11-3
J gene: TRBJ1-2
CDR3 protein: CASSALDGAASDGYGYTF
CDR3 DNA: TGTGCCAGCAGCGCCCTGGACGGCGCGGCGTCGGATGGCTATGGCTACACCTTC

clone size: NA
D gene: NA
V gene: TRBV19
J gene: TRBJ1-5
CDR3 protein: CASSTSSARNQPQHF
CDR3 DNA: TGTGCCAGTAGTACATCGTCGGCCAGGAATCAGCCCCAGCATTTT

clone size: NA
D gene: NA
V gene: TRBV19
J gene: TRBJ1-5
CDR3 protein: CASSMGGQQPQHF
CDR3 DNA: TGTGCCAGTAGTATGGGGGGGCAACAGCCCCAGCATTTT

clone size: many
D gene: NA
V gene: TRBV11-3
J gene: TRBJ2-5
CDR3 protein: CASSQRGVGETQYF
CDR3 DNA: TGTGCCAGCAGCCAACGGGGAGTGGGGGAGACCCAGTACTTC

clone size: NA
D gene: NA
V gene: TRBV11-3
J gene: TRBJ2-7
CDR3 protein: CASSLWSSSYEQYF
CDR3 DNA: TGTGCCAGCAGCTTATGGAGTAGCTCCTACGAGCAGTACTTC

clone size: many
D gene: TRBD2
V gene: TRBV11-3
J gene: TRBJ2-1
CDR3 protein: CASSLGRTSGYNEQFF
CDR3 DNA: TGTGCCAGCAGCTTAGGAAGGACTAGCGGATACAATGAGCAGTTCTTC

clone size: many
D gene: NA
V gene: TRBV6-1
J gene: TRBJ1-2
CDR3 protein: CASSEGAAYGYTF
CDR3 DNA: TGTGCCAGCAGTGAAGGGGCAGCCTATGGCTACACCTTC

clone size: many
D gene: NA
V gene: TRBV11-3
J gene: TRBJ1-1
CDR3 protein: CASSPLGTLNTEAFF
CDR3 DNA: TGTGCCAGCAGCCCCTTGGGGACCTTGAACACTGAAGCTTTCTTT

clone size: few
D gene: NA
V gene: TRBV11-3
J gene: TRBJ1-6
CDR3 protein: CASSLAGLYNSPLHF
CDR3 DNA: TGTGCCAGCAGCCTGGCGGGGCTCTATAATTCACCCCTCCACTTT

clone size: many
D gene: NA
V gene: TRBV11-3
J gene: TRBJ2-7
CDR3 protein: CASSLMGGRSYEQYF
CDR3 DNA: TGTGCCAGCAGCTTGATGGGTGGCAGAAGCTACGAGCAGTACTTC

clone size: NA
D gene: TRBD1
V gene: TRBV14
J gene: TRBJ2-3
CDR3 protein: CASSFRQGYNTDTQYF
CDR3 DNA: TGTGCCAGCAGCTTCCGACAGGGGTATAACACAGATACGCAGTATTTT

clone size: NA
D gene: TRBD1
V gene: TRBV11-3
J gene: TRBJ2-7
CDR3 protein: CASSQGQDSYEQYF
CDR3 DNA: TGTGCCAGCAGCCAGGGACAGGACTCCTACGAGCAGTACTTC

clone size: many
D gene: TRBD1
V gene: TRBV11-3
J gene: TRBJ1-2
CDR3 protein: CASSLTEQGAFGGYTF
CDR3 DNA: TGTGCCAGCAGCCTCACGGAACAGGGGGCTTTTGGGGGCTACACCTTC

clone size: NA
D gene: NA
V gene: TRBV10-2
J gene: TRBJ2-3
CDR3 protein: CASSESTLATDTQYF
CDR3 DNA: TGCGCCAGCAGTGAGTCGACGCTAGCGACAGATACGCAGTATTTT

clone size: few
D gene: NA
V gene: TRBV6-1
J gene: TRBJ1-2
CDR3 protein: CAISEEVRAYGYTF
CDR3 DNA: TGTGCCATCAGTGAAGAGGTCAGGGCCTATGGCTACACCTTC

clone size: many
D gene: NA
V gene: TRBV11-3
J gene: TRBJ2-7
CDR3 protein: CASRQGFGALEQYF
CDR3 DNA: TGTGCCAGCAGGCAAGGGTTTGGGGCCCTCGAGCAGTACTTC

clone size: many
D gene: TRBD1
V gene: TRBV11-3
J gene: TRBJ1-1
CDR3 protein: CASSLLVLGQPNTEAFF
CDR3 DNA: TGTGCCAGCAGCTTGTTGGTTTTGGGACAGCCAAACACTGAAGCTTTCTTT

clone size: NA
D gene: TRBD1
V gene: TRBV18
J gene: TRBJ1-3
CDR3 protein: CASSPGQGSITIYF
CDR3 DNA: TGTGCCAGCTCACCGGGACAGGGGAGCATCACCATATATTTT

clone size: NA
D gene: NA
V gene: TRBV30
J gene: TRBJ2-5
CDR3 protein: CAWEGRQETQYF
CDR3 DNA: TGTGCCTGGGAAGGGCGCCAAGAGACCCAGTACTTC

clone size: NA
D gene: NA
V gene: TRBV30
J gene: TRBJ1-5
CDR3 protein: CAWSGANNQPQHF
CDR3 DNA: TGTGCCTGGAGTGGGGCAAACAATCAGCCCCAGCATTTT

clone size: few
D gene: NA
V gene: TRBV2
J gene: TRBJ1-2
CDR3 protein: CASSEPPGRRTGGYTF
CDR3 DNA: TGTGCCAGCAGTGAACCGCCGGGACGAAGGACGGGCGGCTACACCTTC

clone size: medium-sized
D gene: NA
V gene: TRBV6-1
J gene: TRBJ1-6
CDR3 protein: CASSEAQGGEAPLHF
CDR3 DNA: TGTGCCAGCAGTGAAGCGCAAGGGGGAGAGGCACCCCTCCACTTT

clone size: few
D gene: TRBD1
V gene: TRBV6-8
J gene: TRBJ2-7
CDR3 protein: CASSDRTGATAYEQYF
CDR3 DNA: TGTGCCAGCAGTGACCGGACAGGGGCCACCGCCTACGAGCAGTACTTC

clone size: medium-sized
D gene: NA
V gene: TRBV11-3
J gene: TRBJ2-7
CDR3 protein: CASSLVGSTYEQYF
CDR3 DNA: TGTGCCAGCAGCTTGGTGGGCAGTACCTACGAGCAGTACTTC

clone size: NA
D gene: TRBD1
V gene: TRBV4-1
J gene: TRBJ1-2
CDR3 protein: CASSQTPQGNYGYTF
CDR3 DNA: TGCGCCAGCAGCCAGACGCCACAGGGGAACTATGGCTACACCTTC

clone size: NA
D gene: NA
V gene: TRBV5-1
J gene: TRBJ2-7
CDR3 protein: CPPRAHSTGTYEQYF
CDR3 DNA: TGCCCCCCTCGGGCACATTCGACAGGAACCTACGAGCAGTACTTC

clone size: few
D gene: NA
V gene: TRBV6-8
J gene: TRBJ2-2
CDR3 protein: CAIKSDSNTGELFF
CDR3 DNA: TGTGCCATCAAAAGCGACTCGAACACCGGGGAGCTGTTTTTT

clone size: few
D gene: TRBD1
V gene: TRBV6-8
J gene: TRBJ2-7
CDR3 protein: CASSYAGQGSYEQYF
CDR3 DNA: TGTGCCAGCAGTTACGCGGGACAGGGGAGCTACGAGCAGTACTTC

clone size: many
D gene: NA
V gene: TRBV6-8
J gene: TRBJ2-4
CDR3 protein: CASSLGRGNIQYF
CDR3 DNA: TGTGCCAGCAGCCTCGGCCGGGGAAACATTCAGTACTTC

clone size: many
D gene: NA
V gene: TRBV9
J gene: TRBJ2-7
CDR3 protein: CASSPASNSYEQYF
CDR3 DNA: TGTGCCAGCAGCCCCGCCAGCAATTCCTACGAGCAGTACTTC

clone size: NA
D gene: NA
V gene: TRBV6-8
J gene: TRBJ1-4
CDR3 protein: CASSGAYDLNEKLFF
CDR3 DNA: TGTGCCAGCAGCGGAGCCTACGACCTTAATGAAAAACTGTTTTTT

clone size: NA
D gene: NA
V gene: TRBV15
J gene: TRBJ2-6
CDR3 protein: CATRITYGANVLTF
CDR3 DNA: TGTGCCACCAGGATTACGTATGGGGCCAACGTCCTGACTTTC

clone size: few
D gene: TRBD1
V gene: TRBV6-8
J gene: TRBJ2-5
CDR3 protein: CASSNRGLNPFQETQYF
CDR3 DNA: TGTGCCAGCAGTAACAGGGGGCTGAACCCCTTCCAAGAGACCCAGTACTTC

clone size: medium-sized
D gene: NA
V gene: TRBV11-3
J gene: TRBJ1-4
CDR3 protein: CASSALPGLGKKLFF
CDR3 DNA: TGTGCCAGCAGCGCCCTACCGGGACTCGGGAAAAAACTGTTTTTT

clone size: NA
D gene: NA
V gene: TRBV9
J gene: TRBJ2-1
CDR3 protein: CASSPQWGNEQFF
CDR3 DNA: TGTGCCAGCAGCCCCCAGTGGGGGAATGAGCAGTTCTTC

clone size: NA
D gene: NA
V gene: TRBV1
J gene: TRBJ2-7
CDR3 protein: CTSSQPQEPYEQYF
CDR3 DNA: TGCACCAGCAGCCAGCCACAGGAGCCCTACGAGCAGTACTTC

clone size: NA
D gene: NA
V gene: TRBV9
J gene: TRBJ2-7
CDR3 protein: CASSVEGDFLSYEQYF
CDR3 DNA: TGTGCCAGCAGCGTAGAAGGTGATTTTCTCTCCTACGAGCAGTACTTC

clone size: NA
D gene: TRBD1
V gene: TRBV6-8
J gene: TRBJ2-2
CDR3 protein: CASSSAGQGSTGELFF
CDR3 DNA: TGTGCCAGCAGTTCGGCGGGACAGGGGAGTACCGGGGAGCTGTTTTTT

clone size: many
D gene: NA
V gene: TRBV11-3
J gene: TRBJ1-6
CDR3 protein: CASSLATGEGRGNSPLHF
CDR3 DNA: TGTGCCAGCAGCTTGGCCACTGGGGAGGGCCGGGGTAATTCACCCCTCCACTTT

clone size: medium-sized
D gene: NA
V gene: TRBV11-3
J gene: TRBJ2-1
CDR3 protein: CASSQVAGSYNEQFF
CDR3 DNA: TGTGCCAGCAGCCAAGTGGCTGGATCCTACAATGAGCAGTTCTTC

clone size: many
D gene: NA
V gene: TRBV11-3
J gene: TRBJ1-3
CDR3 protein: CASRTGLMGGNTIYF
CDR3 DNA: TGTGCCAGCAGAACAGGGCTGATGGGAGGAAACACCATATATTTT

clone size: medium-sized
D gene: TRBD1
V gene: TRBV6-8
J gene: TRBJ1-4
CDR3 protein: CASSEGQGNEKLFF
CDR3 DNA: TGTGCCAGCAGTGAGGGACAGGGTAATGAAAAACTGTTTTTT

clone size: few
D gene: NA
V gene: TRBV6-8
J gene: TRBJ1-1
CDR3 protein: CASSRGGGEAFF
CDR3 DNA: TGTGCCAGCAGCCGCGGGGGAGGAGAAGCTTTCTTT

clone size: medium-sized
D gene: NA
V gene: TRBV11-3
J gene: TRBJ2-1
CDR3 protein: CASSLTPAEYNEQFF
CDR3 DNA: TGTGCCAGCAGCTTAACCCCGGCGGAGTACAATGAGCAGTTCTTC

clone size: NA
D gene: NA
V gene: TRBV12-5
J gene: TRBJ1-5
CDR3 protein: CASRAGSQPQHF
CDR3 DNA: TGTGCCTCCCGGGCAGGGAGTCAGCCCCAGCATTTT

clone size: NA
D gene: TRBD2
V gene: TRBV30
J gene: TRBJ2-3
CDR3 protein: CAWSVGLADTDTQYF
CDR3 DNA: TGTGCCTGGAGTGTGGGACTAGCGGACACAGATACGCAGTATTTT

clone size: few
D gene: NA
V gene: TRBV11-3
J gene: TRBJ2-7
CDR3 protein: CASSLVAGRQYEQYF
CDR3 DNA: TGTGCCAGCAGCTTAGTAGCCGGACGGCAATACGAGCAGTACTTC

clone size: medium-sized
D gene: NA
V gene: TRBV11-3
J gene: TRBJ2-7
CDR3 protein: CASSLELLWGYEQYF
CDR3 DNA: TGTGCCAGCAGCTTAGAATTACTCTGGGGCTACGAGCAGTACTTC

clone size: medium-sized
D gene: NA
V gene: TRBV9
J gene: TRBJ1-3
CDR3 protein: CASSVDSGGTGNTIYF
CDR3 DNA: TGTGCCAGCAGCGTAGATTCCGGGGGTACTGGAAACACCATATATTTT

clone size: few
D gene: TRBD1
V gene: TRBV5-1
J gene: TRBJ2-7
CDR3 protein: CASSATGQAYEQYF
CDR3 DNA: TGCGCCAGCAGCGCCACCGGACAGGCCTACGAGCAGTACTTC

clone size: NA
D gene: TRBD2
V gene: TRBV25-1
J gene: TRBJ2-3
CDR3 protein: CASSAPAGVDTQYF
CDR3 DNA: TGTGCCAGCAGTGCTCCAGCGGGGGTAGATACGCAGTATTTT

clone size: medium-sized
D gene: NA
V gene: TRBV30
J gene: TRBJ1-6
CDR3 protein: CAWSTGINNSPLHF
CDR3 DNA: TGTGCCTGGAGTACAGGGATAAATAATTCACCCCTCCACTTT